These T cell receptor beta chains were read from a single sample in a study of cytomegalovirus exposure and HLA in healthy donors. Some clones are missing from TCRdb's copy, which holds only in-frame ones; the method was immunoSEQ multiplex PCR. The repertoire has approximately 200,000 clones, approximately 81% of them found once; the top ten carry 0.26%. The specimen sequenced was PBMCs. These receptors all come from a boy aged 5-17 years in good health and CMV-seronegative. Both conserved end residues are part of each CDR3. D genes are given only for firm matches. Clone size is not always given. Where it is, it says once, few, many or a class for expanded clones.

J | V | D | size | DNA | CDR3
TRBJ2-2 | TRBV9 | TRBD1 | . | TGTGCCAGCAGTTTTACAGGGGGCAACACCGGGGAGCTGTTTTTT | CASSFTGGNTGELFF
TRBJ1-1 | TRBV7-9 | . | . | TGTGCCAGCAGTCCCCCCCGGACAACGAAGAACACTGAAGCTTTCTTT | CASSPPRTTKNTEAFF
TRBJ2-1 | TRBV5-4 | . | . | TGTGCCAGCAGCTTGGGCTTTGCGGTTACCTACAATGAGCAGTTCTTC | CASSLGFAVTYNEQFF
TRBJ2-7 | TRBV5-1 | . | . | TGCGCCAGCAGCTTGGTTACGGGAGCTCTTGGTGAGCAGTACTTC | CASSLVTGALGEQYF
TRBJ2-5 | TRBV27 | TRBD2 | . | TGTGCCAGCAGTTTTATGGCTAGCGGGGGCCCGCGGGTGGGGACCCAGTACTTC | CASSFMASGGPRVGTQYF
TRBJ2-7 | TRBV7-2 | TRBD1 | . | TGTGCCAGCAGCTTAGCGGGACAGGGTAACTACGAGCAGTACTTC | CASSLAGQGNYEQYF
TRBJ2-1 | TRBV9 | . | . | TGTGCCAGCAGCGTAGTCGGCGGGAAGGAATATGAGCAGTTCTTC | CASSVVGGKEYEQFF
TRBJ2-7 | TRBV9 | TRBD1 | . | TGTGCCAGCAGCGTAGGGGGACAGGGTCCCGAGCAGTACTTC | CASSVGGQGPEQYF
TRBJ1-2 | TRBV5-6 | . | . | TGTGCCAGCAGCTTGTACGCCAGCGAATATGGCTACACCTTC | CASSLYASEYGYTF
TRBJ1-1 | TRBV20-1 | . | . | TGCAGTGTTAGAGATTGGCCTGAAGCTTTCTTT | CSVRDWPEAFF
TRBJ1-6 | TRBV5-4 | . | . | TGTGCCAGCAGCTTGGGAAGGGGTCAGGGGAATTCACCCCTCCACTTT | CASSLGRGQGNSPLHF
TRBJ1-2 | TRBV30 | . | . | TGTGCCTGGAGTCTCAGACAGGCCCGCTTGAACTATGGCTACACCTTC | CAWSLRQARLNYGYTF
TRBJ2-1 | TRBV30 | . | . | TGTGCCTGGAGTCAATTCAATGAGCAGTTCTTC | CAWSQFNEQFF
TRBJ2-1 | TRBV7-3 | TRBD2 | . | TGTGCCAGCAGCTGGACTAGCGGGGGTAGGAATGAGCAGTTCTTC | CASSWTSGGRNEQFF
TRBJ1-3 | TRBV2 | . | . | TGTGCCAGCAGTGAAGATACTGGAAACACCATATATTTT | CASSEDTGNTIYF
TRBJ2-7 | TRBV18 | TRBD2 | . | TGTGCCAGCTCACCACGGACTAGTGACGAGCAGTACTTC | CASSPRTSDEQYF
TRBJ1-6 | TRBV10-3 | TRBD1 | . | TGTGCCATCAGTGAGACAGGGGACTATAATTCACCCCTCCACTTT | CAISETGDYNSPLHF
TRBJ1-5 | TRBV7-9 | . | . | TGTGCCAGCAGCTCACCGGACATGGGGTCCCAGCCCCAGCATTTT | CASSSPDMGSQPQHF
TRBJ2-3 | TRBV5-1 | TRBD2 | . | TGCGCCAGCAGCCCTTCACTAGCGGGTAGCTCAGATACGCAGTATTTT | CASSPSLAGSSDTQYF
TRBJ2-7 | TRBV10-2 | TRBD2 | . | TGCGCCAGCAGGTGCGATGCGCGGGAGTCCTACGAGCAGTACTTC | CASRCDARESYEQYF
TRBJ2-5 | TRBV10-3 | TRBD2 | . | TGTGCCATCGGGTCTAGCGCGGGGGGTGTAACGGAAGAGACCCAGTACTTC | CAIGSSAGGVTEETQYF
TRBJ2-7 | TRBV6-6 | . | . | TGTGCCAGCACCCCGGACTGGGGGGCCTACGAGCAGTACTTC | CASTPDWGAYEQYF
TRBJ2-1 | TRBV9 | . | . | TGTGCCAGCAGCTCCCTGCCCCCAGCGGCTTACAATGAGCAGTTCTTC | CASSSLPPAAYNEQFF
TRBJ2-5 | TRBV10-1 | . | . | TGCGCCAGCAGTGAGACCAGTTACACGGAGACCCAGTACTTC | CASSETSYTETQYF
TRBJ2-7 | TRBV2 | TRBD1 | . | TGTGCCAGCAACCGGGACAGGGGGGTGAACGAGCAGTACTTC | CASNRDRGVNEQYF
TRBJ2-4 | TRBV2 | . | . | TGTGCCAGCAGTGAGAAGGAGGCAAAAAACATTCAGTACTTC | CASSEKEAKNIQYF
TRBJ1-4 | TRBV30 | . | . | TGTGCCTGCCGAGGGGGTGGAACTAATGAAAAACTGTTTTTT | CACRGGGTNEKLFF
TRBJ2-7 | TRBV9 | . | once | TGTGCCAGCAGCGTAGGCCAGGACTCCTACGAGCAGTACTTC | CASSVGQDSYEQYF